Listed below are T cell receptor beta chains from one sample, sequenced in a study of shared clonotypes between healthy human individuals. Measured with immunoSEQ multiplex PCR; TCRdb has only the in-frame clones, and not every one. The data show some 650,000 clones, with roughly 97% seen just once and roughly 0.055% held by the top ten. Sequences were obtained from naive CD4+ T cells sorted from blood. These receptors all stem from a woman aged 25 to 39 in good health. Each CDR3 is given with its conserved first and last residue. D genes are given only for firm matches.

v_call	d_call	j_call	cdr3_aa	cdr3_nt
TRBV5-4	NA	TRBJ2-5	CASSFTGQETQYF	TGTGCCAGCAGCTTCACAGGTCAAGAGACCCAGTACTTC
TRBV6-6	TRBD2	TRBJ2-7	CASTSGGSAIYEQYF	TGTGCCAGCACCTCCGGGGGGAGCGCGATCTACGAGCAGTACTTC
TRBV9	TRBD2	TRBJ2-7	CASSVAEGGAYEQYF	TGTGCCAGCAGCGTAGCTGAGGGAGGGGCATACGAGCAGTACTTC
TRBV25-1	NA	TRBJ1-1	CASSVSLTGKAFF	TGTGCCAGCAGTGTTTCCCTCACAGGGAAAGCTTTCTTT
TRBV6-5	TRBD1	TRBJ2-1	CASRARDRVNEQFF	TGTGCCAGCAGGGCCCGGGACAGAGTAAATGAGCAGTTCTTC
TRBV19	TRBD1	TRBJ2-5	CASSSPGQGMGETQYF	TGTGCCAGTAGTTCTCCGGGACAGGGGATGGGAGAGACCCAGTACTTC
TRBV18	NA	TRBJ2-3	CASSRNREVITDTQYF	TGTGCCAGCTCACGGAACAGGGAGGTAATCACAGATACGCAGTATTTT
TRBV5-4	NA	TRBJ2-1	CASSLRQGTYNEQFF	TGTGCCAGCAGCTTAAGGCAGGGAACGTACAATGAGCAGTTCTTC
TRBV2	TRBD1	TRBJ1-1	CASSEGEQGTAFF	TGTGCCAGCAGTGAAGGGGAACAGGGGACTGCTTTCTTT
TRBV7-7	NA	TRBJ2-1	CASSSWGGNEQFF	TGTGCCAGCAGCTCTTGGGGCGGCAATGAGCAGTTCTTC
TRBV20-1	NA	TRBJ2-7	CSASRYEQYF	TGCAGTGCTAGCCGCTACGAGCAGTACTTC
TRBV13	TRBD2	TRBJ2-2	CASSERLAGELTGELFF	TGTGCCAGCAGCGAACGACTAGCGGGAGAGCTCACCGGGGAGCTGTTTTTT
TRBV9	NA	TRBJ1-3	CASSLDGYSGNTIYF	TGTGCCAGCAGCTTGGACGGCTACTCTGGAAACACCATATATTTT
TRBV5-4	TRBD2	TRBJ2-1	CASSFGGRAYNEQFF	TGTGCCAGCAGCTTTGGCGGGAGGGCCTACAATGAGCAGTTCTTC
TRBV7-3	TRBD2	TRBJ2-1	CASSPGLAGLGNEQFF	TGTGCCAGCAGCCCGGGACTAGCGGGCCTAGGGAATGAGCAGTTCTTC